This paragraph reports one TCR beta chain. It has no known antigen specificity. No qualities accompany the bases; no much larger clone lies one base away. The sample comes from a study of blood T cell repertoires in COVID-19 (TCRdb year 2020). In terms of the full investigation: Samples from collaborators originated in the United States, Italy and Spain and spanned both the acute and convalescent phases of COVID-19. The material from the prospective study consisted of cDNA or gDNA derived from T cells, B-cell-depleted T cells, or PBMCs. The dataset comprised deeply sampled blood TCRbeta repertoires from subjects exposed to, actively infected with, or recovered from COVID-19. The repertoires were made available in a free public database intended to serve as a resource for research on the immune response to SARS-CoV-2. The samples were drawn from the first 160 participants of the ongoing ImmuneRACE study and from about 1,200 subjects provided by 6 global collaborators. Nearly every sample came with metadata listing a de-identified subject ID, COVID-19 status, age in years and sex. HLA class I and class II types, where available, came from metadata supplied by the sample provider rather than from assay-based typing.

A second Seattle source provided samples from volunteer blood donors who had recovered from COVID-19. Collaborating institutions collected whole blood in K2EDTA tubes following their own protocols. For TCRbeta analysis, collaborator samples were shipped as frozen whole blood, as isolated PBMCs, or as DNA extracted from either sample type. What the study reported, not specific to this receptor: Clinical and demographic metadata were provided uncurated, with the amount varying by source and participant.

The CDR3, from cysteine to phenylalanine, totals 12 residues. Only the CDR3 region is kept as DNA, spanning 36 bases read in frame from base 1. CDR1 and CDR2 (SGHAT, FQNNGV) derive from the germline V gene. Trimming takes 7 bases off V and 7 bases off J; junction bases not matched to a gene: 6. The immunoSEQ Assay, a bias-controlled multiplex PCR, was used to amplify TCRbeta CDR3 regions from genomic DNA. On the authors' methods: The number of nucleated cells in each sample was estimated from the amplification of reference gene primers within the assay. To quantify the absolute abundance of each unique TCRbeta CDR3 rearrangement, sequence reads were collapsed and filtered. Productive Simpson clonality was computed per sample as the square root of Simpson's diversity index over productive rearrangements. As stored in TCRdb, this immuneACCESS dataset retains in-frame rearrangements with V and J assigned. A fraction of the clones does not appear; measured against another copy, unresolved V genes explain less than half of the discrepancy, and the remainder lacks a known reason. V and J calls plus clone size are reproduced from that table; the DNA served to infer D and trimming. This sample gives about 170,000 clones in total; approximately 84% of them show up just once. The ten top clones hold roughly 7.7% of the sample.

Sequenced material: peripheral blood. The clonotype comes from a man aged 40-55 years who had recovered from COVID-19. In this chain, TRBV11-2 is recombined with TRBJ2-5; 7 junctional bases match TRBD1. The encoded CDR3 is CASTGGGGTQYF. At the DNA level, the sequence is TGTGCCAGCACAGGGGGTGGGGGGACCCAGTACTTC.